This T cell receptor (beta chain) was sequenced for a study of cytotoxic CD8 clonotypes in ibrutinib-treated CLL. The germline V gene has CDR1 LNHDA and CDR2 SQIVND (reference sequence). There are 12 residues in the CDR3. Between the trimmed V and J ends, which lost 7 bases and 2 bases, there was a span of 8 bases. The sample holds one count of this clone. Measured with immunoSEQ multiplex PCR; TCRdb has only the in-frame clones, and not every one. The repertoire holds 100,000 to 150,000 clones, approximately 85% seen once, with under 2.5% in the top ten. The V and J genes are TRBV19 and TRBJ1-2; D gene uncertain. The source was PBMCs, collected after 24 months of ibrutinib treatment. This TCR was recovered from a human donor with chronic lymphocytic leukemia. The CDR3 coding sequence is TGTGCCAGTAAACCAACCAACTATGGCTACACCTTC. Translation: CASKPTNYGYTF.